The 29 T cell receptor beta chains below were found in one sample sequenced in a study of blood T cell repertoires in COVID-19. Profiling relied on immunoSEQ multiplex PCR, and the TCRdb table lists in-frame clones only, not all of them. The profile covers a few hundred thousand clones, with around 89% appearing a single time and around 0.84% taken by the ten largest. The sequenced sample was peripheral blood. The receptors come from a man aged 25 to 40 with acute or convalescent COVID-19.

DNA for the CDR3: TGCGCCAGCAGCCCAAGCTCCGGGGACAGTAGAAACACTGAAGCTTTCTTT. Amino acids: CASSPSSGDSRNTEAFF. This rearrangement joins TRBV4-1 to TRBJ1-1; 7 bases line up with TRBD1. Germline CDR1 is MGHRA and CDR2 is YSYEKL. This CDR3 is built from 17 residues. Trimming took 4 bases from V and 2 from J; bases not matched to a gene: 13.

The rearrangement joins TRBV7-9 to TRBJ2-7; tentative D call: TRBD2 (5 bases). Per germline, CDR1 SEHNR and CDR2 FQNEAQ (reference sequence). V lost 7 bases and J 5 bases, leaving 18 bases between the germline ends. The CDR3 is 14 amino acids. CDR3 in amino acids: CASTLGEEGDEQYF. In nucleotides, the CDR3 is TGTGCCAGCACCCTAGGCGAAGAGGGTGACGAGCAGTACTTC.

A few counts support this clone. V usage is TRBV11-2 and J usage is TRBJ1-6; TRBD1 agrees at 9 bases. This CDR3 comprises 13 residues. Per the germline V gene, CDR1 is SGHAT and CDR2 is FQNNGV. The ends lost 8 bases at V and 9 bases at J; junction bases unmatched: 5. The CDR3 nucleotides read TGTGCCAGCGGGGGACAGGGAGCTTCACCCCTCCACTTT. It encodes CASGGQGASPLHF.

This chain joins TRBV6-5 and TRBJ2-7; possibly TRBD1 for D (5 bases). CDR1 is MNHEY and CDR2 is SVGAGI in the germline V gene. The CDR3 has 13 amino acids. V lost 5 bases, J lost 4 bases, and 12 bases lay in between. CDR3 nucleotides: TGTGCCAGCAGTCCAGGGTACGGGTACGAGCAGTACTTC. Its protein is CASSPGYGYEQYF.

V usage is TRBV2 and J usage is TRBJ2-6; maybe TRBD2 (5 bases). CDR3 size: 15 residues. V was pared by 4 bases and J by 2 bases, with 9 bases between. Germline V CDR1 and CDR2: SNHLY, FYNNEI. CDR3 loop: CASSVEGTGANVLTF. CDR3 sequence (DNA): TGTGCCAGCAGTGTCGAGGGTACTGGGGCCAACGTCCTGACTTTC.

V is TRBV6-5 and J is TRBJ2-3; unclear D gene. Looked up from germline, CDR1 is MNHEY and CDR2 is SVGAGI. V shed 0 bases and J shed 4 bases, with 5 bases lying between them. This CDR3 is 13 amino acids long. Written as DNA, the CDR3 is TGTGCCAGCAGTTACTCGAGAGCAGATACGCAGTATTTT. It encodes CASSYSRADTQYF.

The genes are TRBV7-6 and TRBJ2-7; 9 bases are shared with TRBD1. This CDR3 region has 16 residues. Germline V gives CDR1 SGHVS, CDR2 FNYEAQ. V gave up 5 bases and J gave up 3 bases; unmatched junction bases: 11. DNA of the CDR3: TGTGCCAGCAGCCCGAGGGGGGGACAGGGTGGCTACGAGCAGTACTTC. Amino acid sequence: CASSPRGGQGGYEQYF.

V is TRBV18 and J is TRBJ1-5, with 7 bases matching TRBD1. Trimming removed 4 bases from V and 5 bases from J; junction bases left unmatched: 5. Germline loops: CDR1 KGHSH, CDR2 LQKENI. The CDR3 loop spans 14 amino acids. The chain's CDR3 is CASSRQGTYQPQHF. CDR3 sequence (DNA): TGTGCCAGCTCACGACAGGGTACGTATCAGCCCCAGCATTTT.

The table lists this clone with a count of one. This chain joins TRBV7-3 and TRBJ2-3; 8 bases align to TRBD1. Germline lookup yields CDR1 SGHTA and CDR2 FQGTGA. The CDR3 totals 18 residues. Losses at the gene ends were 4 bases for V and 0 bases for J; bases not matched to a gene: 12. The CDR3 DNA is TGTGCCAGCAGCTCCGGGACAGGACGAATCCTGAGCACAGATACGCAGTATTTT. Amino acids: CASSSGTGRILSTDTQYF.

This clone has only a few counts. The chain's CDR3 is CASSNIGTGEKLFF. In nucleotides, the CDR3 is TGTGCCAGCAGTAACATTGGGACAGGGGAAAAACTGTTTTTT. The rearrangement uses TRBV28 and TRBJ1-4, with TRBD1 matching 9 bases. Germline V gives CDR1 MDHEN, CDR2 SYDVKM. The CDR3 sequence is 14 residues long. The V and J ends lost 5 bases and 8 bases, in that order; junction bases with no gene match: 6.

V and J are TRBV5-1 and TRBJ2-3; weak D call: TRBD1 (6 bases). CDR1 is SGHRS and CDR2 is YFSETQ in the germline V gene. This CDR3 is 16 amino acids long. V gave up 4 bases and J gave up 0 bases, with 15 bases separating them. CDR3 sequence (DNA): TGCGCCAGCAGCCAGATGGGGGCCGGTAGCACAGATACGCAGTATTTT. This gives the protein CASSQMGAGSTDTQYF. Drawing the rest from reference TRBV5-1 and TRBJ2-3, the complete variable domain is KAGVTQTPRYLIKTRGQQVTLSCSPISGHRSVSWYQQTPGQGLQFLFEYFSETQRNKGNFPGRFSGRQFSNSRSEMNVSTLELGDSALYLCASSQMGAGSTDTQYFGPGTRLTVL.

This clone was counted once. This chain joins TRBV4-1 and TRBJ2-7; maybe TRBD1 (6 bases). Trimming removed 4 bases at V and 3 bases at J, with 10 bases between. There are 13 residues in the CDR3. Looked up from germline, CDR1 is MGHRA and CDR2 is YSYEKL. The CDR3 DNA reads TGCGCCAGCAGCCCGGACAGATACTACGAGCAGTACTTC. This translates into CASSPDRYYEQYF.

The rearrangement joins TRBV19 to TRBJ2-7, with TRBD2 identical over 7 bases. Per germline, CDR1 LNHDA and CDR2 SQIVND (reference sequence). This CDR3 has 15 residues. V dropped 4 bases and J dropped 0; count of bases not matched to a gene: 6. Here the CDR3 reads CASSTLAGDSYEQYF. The CDR3 DNA follows: TGTGCCAGTAGTACGTTGGCGGGGGACTCCTACGAGCAGTACTTC.

The V gene is TRBV28, the J gene TRBJ2-7; 9 bases are a match to TRBD1. Germline-derived CDR1 and CDR2 are MDHEN and SYDVKM. The length of the CDR3 is 14 residues. V was clipped by 7 bases and J by 1 base; unmatched bases: 5. This chain's CDR3 is CASTRDRASYEQYF. DNA for the CDR3: TGTGCCAGCACGCGGGACAGGGCGTCCTACGAGCAGTACTTC.

This chain uses TRBV16 with TRBJ2-1; D not certain. Trimming left V 3 bases short and J 12 bases short, with 18 bases between. Germline V lookup: CDR1 KGHSY, CDR2 FQNENV. CDR3 length equals 14 residues. This CDR3 reads CASSQVPGQSPQFF. For the CDR3, the DNA is TGTGCCAGCAGCCAGGTGCCGGGTCAGTCCCCGCAGTTCTTC.

This chain connects TRBV28 to TRBJ2-1; tentatively, D is TRBD1 (6 bases). V shed 5 bases and J shed 7 bases, with 18 bases lying between them. CDR1 and CDR2 from the germline V gene are MDHEN and SYDVKM. The CDR3 totals 15 residues. The CDR3 region is CASSPTTGRLNEQFF. CDR3 DNA: TGTGCCAGCAGTCCGACGACAGGCCGCTTGAATGAGCAGTTCTTC. The variable domain in full, completed from reference TRBV28 and TRBJ2-1, reads DVKVTQSSRYLVKRTGEKVFLECVQDMDHENMFWYRQDPGLGLRLIYFSYDVKMKEKGDIPEGYSVSREKKERFSLILESASTNQTSMYLCASSPTTGRLNEQFFGPGTRLTVL.

The V call is TRBV19, the J call TRBJ1-1, with D possibly TRBD1 on 6 matching bases. The germline CDR1 and CDR2 sequences are LNHDA and SQIVND (reference sequence). The CDR3 has 15 residues. V lost 6 bases, J lost 1 base, and 15 bases lay in between. This CDR3 is CASSPITGQNTEAFF. DNA for the CDR3: TGTGCCAGTAGCCCCATTACAGGGCAGAACACTGAAGCTTTCTTT.

The rearrangement uses TRBV28 and TRBJ1-4, with D uncertain. From germline, CDR1 is MDHEN and CDR2 SYDVKM. CDR3 size: 17 residues. The V and J ends lost 8 bases and 0 bases respectively, with 19 bases between them. In nucleotides, the CDR3 is TGTGCCAGCTGTCACCAACTCTACCATTCAACTAATGAAAAACTGTTTTTT. Residues: CASCHQLYHSTNEKLFF.

The chain uses TRBV7-3 and TRBJ2-1; TRBD2 is a possible D gene (5 bases). Germline V gene sequence: CDR1 SGHTA, CDR2 FQGTGA. This CDR3 has 14 residues. Between the trimmed V and J ends, which lost 2 bases and 6 bases, there was a span of 11 bases. As DNA, the CDR3 is TGTGCCAGCAGCTTAGGTCAGAGGGCCAATGAGCAGTTCTTC. Residues: CASSLGQRANEQFF.

As to this clone: The same CDR3 can be traced to other DNA sequences in this sample. This sequence joins TRBV28 and TRBJ1-2, with D unclear. Trimming shortened V by 5 bases and J by 2 bases, and 6 bases separated the two germline ends. CDR3 length equals 12 residues. Germline CDR1 reads MDHEN; CDR2 reads SYDVKM. The CDR3 region has the DNA TGTGCCAGCAGTCTTGTAAACTATGGCTACACCTTC. Protein sequence: CASSLVNYGYTF.

The genes are TRBV2 and TRBJ1-1, with unresolved D. Looked up from germline, CDR1 is SNHLY and CDR2 is FYNNEI. The ends were cut back, 8 bases at V and 4 bases at J, with 11 bases in the middle. This CDR3 contains 12 residues. The CDR3 nucleotides are TGTGCCAGCTGCATCGGTATCACTGAAGCTTTCTTT. Translation: CASCIGITEAFF.

In regard to this clone: One junction end disagrees with the germline gene, perhaps due to a read error. This rearrangement joins TRBV5-6 to TRBJ1-6; a weak D match, TRBD1 (6 bases). Per the germline V gene, CDR1 is SGHDT and CDR2 is YYEEEE. CDR3 size: 16 residues. CDR3 in amino acids: CASSLPGDGYSSPLHF. In nucleotides, the CDR3 is TGTGCCAGCAGCTTGCCAGGGGACGGGTATAGTTCACCCCTCCACTTT. The full variable domain, rest sourced from reference TRBV5-6 and TRBJ1-6, is DAGVTQSPTHLIKTRGQQVTLRCSPKSGHDTVSWYQQALGQGPQFIFQYYEEEERQRGNFPDRFSGHQFPNYSSELNVNALLLGDSALYLCASSLPGDGYSSPLHFGNGTRLTVT.

The chain uses TRBV19 and TRBJ2-3, with D tentatively TRBD2 (5 bases). This CDR3 is 12 amino acids long. Germline V gene lookup returns CDR1 LNHDA and CDR2 SQIVND (reference sequence). The V end was cut by 1 base, the J end by 8 bases, with 7 bases between. The CDR3 region is CASSIAGGTQYF. Written as DNA, the CDR3 is TGTGCCAGTAGTATAGCTGGAGGTACGCAGTATTTT.

The V and J genes are TRBV3-1 (or the pseudogene TRBV3-2) and TRBJ2-1; D gene uncertain. Germline V gene data show CDR1 as LGHDT and CDR2 as YNNKEL (reference sequence). V shed 4 bases and J shed 12 bases, with 13 bases lying between them. The CDR3 sequence is 12 residues long. CDR3 loop: CASSPIVGSQFF. The CDR3 DNA sequence: TGTGCCAGCAGCCCCATCGTCGGGTCGCAGTTCTTC.

V gene TRBV5-1 combines with J gene TRBJ2-5; 11 bases are shared with TRBD2. CDR3 size: 13 residues. The germline V gene encodes CDR1 SGHRS and CDR2 YFSETQ. Trimming at V came to 6 bases and at J to 4 bases, leaving 2 bases not matched to a gene. In DNA, the CDR3 is TGCGCCAGCACAGGGACTAGCGGAGAGACCCAGTACTTC. Protein: CASTGTSGETQYF.

The gene calls are TRBV19 and TRBJ1-1; D possibly corresponds to TRBD1 (6 bases). Trimming stripped 2 bases from V and 4 bases from J, with 11 bases between. Germline assignment: CDR1 LNHDA and CDR2 SQIVND (reference sequence). The CDR3 is made up of 14 amino acids. CDR3 region: CASSIQGPGTEAFF. CDR3 bases: TGTGCCAGTAGTATACAGGGGCCGGGCACTGAAGCTTTCTTT.

The V call is TRBV6-5, the J call TRBJ1-3, with 8 positions matching TRBD1. J lost 0 bases, V lost 7 bases, and 5 bases had no gene match. This CDR3 comprises 15 residues. Germline assignment: CDR1 MNHEY and CDR2 SVGAGI. The CDR3 spells CASKRDRSSGNTIYF. In DNA, the CDR3 is TGTGCCAGCAAGCGGGACAGGAGCTCTGGAAACACCATATATTTT.

This chain links TRBV11-1 with TRBJ1-1, with D possibly being TRBD1 (5 bases). V shed 0 bases and J shed 3 bases, with 8 bases lying between them. Germline CDR1 and CDR2: SGHAT and FQDESV (reference sequence). The CDR3 spans 14 residues. CDR3 sequence: CASSLAGVDTEAFF. The CDR3 DNA is TGTGCCAGCAGCTTAGCAGGGGTGGACACTGAAGCTTTCTTT. The complete variable domain, with remaining parts taken from reference TRBV11-1 and TRBJ1-1, reads EAEVAQSPRYKITEKSQAVAFWCDPISGHATLYWYRQILGQGPELLVQFQDESVVDDSQLPKDRFSAERLKGVDSTLKIQPAELGDSAMYLCASSLAGVDTEAFFGQGTRLTVV.

This chain connects TRBV7-9 to TRBJ1-2; D perhaps matches TRBD1 (6 bases). This CDR3 comprises 15 residues. Germline V gene sequence: CDR1 SEHNR, CDR2 FQNEAQ (reference sequence). V was cut by 2 bases and J by 4 bases, with 14 bases left in between. The CDR3 loop is CASSLRSGEPYGYTF. The CDR3 DNA reads as TGTGCCAGCAGCTTACGGTCAGGGGAGCCCTATGGCTACACCTTC.